A selection of T cell receptor beta chains follows, all from one sample in a study of T cell repertoires in cytomegalovirus infection. Via MiXCR, TCRdb re-called the reads, giving one row per CDR3 protein. The sample consists of fewer than 150,000 distinct CDR3 sequences, about 33% of them appearing once. The antigens for these receptors are not known. The sequencing used CD8+ T cells from cultured PBMCs, collected from culture after CMV antigen stimulation. Receptor source: a human donor in good health (CMV status not recorded). Some clones in this sample may be carry-over from other donors' samples. The CDR3 runs from the conserved cysteine through the conserved F or W. A D gene is named only where the DNA matches it firmly. Size tells how often a clone was seen (once, few, many) or the class of an expanded clone, and some rows leave it out.

d_gene,v_gene,abundance,j_gene,CDR3aa,CDR3nt
TRBD1,TRBV7-9,-,TRBJ1-2,CASSLAGTGGADGYTF,TGTGCCAGCAGCTTAGCGGGGACAGGGGGCGCTGATGGCTACACCTTC
TRBD1,TRBV14,-,TRBJ2-4,CASSQELWGRGQNIQYF,TGTGCCAGCAGCCAAGAGCTGTGGGGCAGGGGGCAAAACATTCAGTACTTC
-,TRBV5-6,-,TRBJ1-2,CASSFGTQYGYTF,TGTGCCAGCAGCTTTGGGACCCAATATGGCTACACCTTC
-,TRBV6-2/TRBV6-3,few,TRBJ1-5,CASIPREYQPQHF,TGTGCCAGCATCCCCCGTGAGTACCAGCCCCAGCATTTT
-,TRBV19,-,TRBJ2-1,CASSTTLGTYNEQFF,TGTGCCAGTAGTACAACGTTAGGCACCTACAATGAGCAGTTCTTC
-,TRBV28,-,TRBJ2-7,CASSYAPGADNYEQYF,TGTGCCAGCAGCTACGCACCGGGAGCGGATAACTACGAGCAGTACTTC
TRBD2,TRBV6-1,-,TRBJ2-4,CASRGGNGDIQYF,TGTGCCAGCAGGGGGGGGAACGGCGACATTCAGTACTTC
-,TRBV4-1,few,TRBJ2-5,CASSLLDGQETQYF,TGCGCCAGCAGCCTCCTGGACGGCCAAGAGACCCAGTACTTC
TRBD1,TRBV28,few,TRBJ1-5,CASSFYRGTGNQPQHF,TGTGCCAGCAGTTTTTATCGCGGGACAGGAAATCAGCCCCAGCATTTT
TRBD1,TRBV20-1,few,TRBJ2-3,CSARTGTGVADTQYF,TGCAGTGCTAGAACCGGGACAGGGGTCGCAGATACGCAGTATTTT
-,TRBV7-2,many,TRBJ2-2,CASSLDLETTGELFF,TGTGCCAGCAGCTTAGACCTCGAAACGACCGGGGAGCTGTTTTTT